The clone carrying this T cell receptor beta chain was observed at least ten times. Its antigen remains unknown. This sample is part of a study of regulatory T cells in long-lasting Graves disease. Overall study results and limits: Persistent patients shared more public clonotypes (about 2,700) than newly diagnosed patients (over 900).

The length of the CDR3 is 15 residues. The germline V gene has CDR1 DFQATT and CDR2 SNEGSKA (reference sequence). Trimming shortened V by 6 bases and J by 7 bases, and 19 bases separated the two germline ends. Specified time point: newly diagnosed GD, antithyroid drugs for less than 3 months. Construction of the TCR library relied on RNA isolated from PBMCs. CDR3 regions were amplified by Arm-PCR using iRepertoire HTBI primers to build TCR beta libraries. TCRdb fed the multiplex PCR reads into MiXCR, producing one record per CDR3 protein. The table includes about 540,000 distinct CDR3 sequences, 13% detected once. The sample was also reused in another study, on T cells in Graves' hyperthyroidism and ophthalmopathy.

The chain uses TRBV20-1 and TRBJ1-6; TRBD1 is a possible D gene (5 bases). Sequencing used peripheral blood mononuclear cells (PBMCs), obtained at new diagnosis, from a patient treated with antithyroid drugs. The TCR sequence derives from a man aged 30 to 45 with Graves disease. The CDR3 loop reads CSAPNTGLANSPLHF. For the CDR3, the DNA is TGCAGTGCCCCTAACACGGGACTAGCCAATTCACCCCTCCACTTT.